These 10 T cell receptor beta chains were all obtained from the same sample, sequenced in a study of molecular identifiers for immune sequencing clone quantification. In TCRdb, the PCR reads were re-called with MiXCR into one record per CDR3 protein. Of around 480,000 distinct CDR3 sequences in the sample, around 23% are singletons; the top ten hold roughly 0.79%. The sequencing input was naive CD8+ T cells from blood, with Jurkat cell RNA spiked in. Subset denoted: FACS-sorted CD8+CD4-CCR7+CD45RA+ naive T cells. The receptor set was obtained from a human donor in good health. Some libraries in this study had Jurkat cell RNA spiked in.

The chain is built from TRBV20-1 and TRBJ2-3; D might be TRBD2 (6 bases). Germline-derived CDR1 and CDR2 are DFQATT and SNEGSKA (reference sequence). The CDR3 length is 13 residues. Trimming pared 3 bases from V and 2 bases from J, leaving 9 bases between. CDR3 bases: TGCAGTGCTAGTAGCGGCGACACAGATACGCAGTATTTT. It is translated as CSASSGDTDTQYF.

This clonotype showed up just a few times. The chain recombines TRBV4-3 with TRBJ2-7; 8 bases match TRBD1. Losses at the gene ends were 2 bases for V and 2 bases for J; bases not matched to a gene: 2. This CDR3 region has 14 residues. Germline assignment: CDR1 LGHNA and CDR2 YSLEER. CDR3 nucleotides: TGCGCCAGCAGCCAACAGGACAGGGCCTACGAGCAGTACTTC. Its protein is CASSQQDRAYEQYF.

This clonotype was observed a handful of times. The V gene is TRBV7-8, the J gene TRBJ1-2, with D maybe TRBD1 (5 bases). This CDR3 region has 14 residues. Germline V gene sequence: CDR1 SGHVS, CDR2 FQNEAQ. The ends were cut back, 5 bases at V and 6 bases at J, with 16 bases in the middle. The CDR3 region is CASSLGPDRNGYTF. DNA for the CDR3: TGTGCCAGCAGCCTGGGACCCGACAGAAATGGCTACACCTTC.

The table lists this clonotype with many counts. The CDR3 loop is CASSSGQISGANVLTF. CDR3 coding DNA: TGTGCCAGCAGTTCGGGACAAATCTCTGGGGCCAACGTCCTGACTTTC. The V and J genes are TRBV12-3 or TRBV12-4 and TRBJ2-6; maybe TRBD1 (6 bases). Trimming pared 4 bases from V and 0 bases from J, leaving 10 bases between. The CDR3 sequence is 16 residues long.

Comments on this clonotype: An end of the junction differs from the germline gene, which may be a read error. The chain uses TRBV27 and TRBJ1-1; D is uncertain. The germline CDR1 and CDR2 sequences are MNHEY and SMNVEV (reference sequence). CDR3 length: 14 residues. The CDR3 reads CASSLSPGWTESFF. The DNA of the CDR3 is TGTGCCAGCAGTTTATCCCCGGGATGGACTGAATCTTTCTTT.

This clonotype was observed once. V is TRBV13 and J is TRBJ1-6; 9 nucleotides line up with TRBD1. Trimming cost V 5 bases and J 10 bases; bases outside gene matches: 15. The CDR3 sequence is 17 residues long. Germline CDR1 reads PRHDT; CDR2 reads FYEKMQ (reference sequence). CDR3 coding DNA: TGTGCCAGCAGCCCCCAAATAACAGGGGGCGGAGGGTCACCCCTCCACTTT. Its translation: CASSPQITGGGGSPLHF. The full variable domain, in which reference TRBV13 and TRBJ1-6 provide the parts outside the CDR3, is AAGVIQSPRHLIKEKRETATLKCYPIPRHDTVYWYQQGPGQDPQFLISFYEKMQSDKGSIPDRFSAQQFSDYHSELNMSSLELGDSALYFCASSPQITGGGGSPLHFGNGTRLTVT.

This chain joins TRBV7-9 and TRBJ2-1; weak D call: TRBD1 (6 bases). This CDR3 comprises 15 residues. V dropped 7 bases and J dropped 6 bases, with 19 bases sitting between them. Germline loops: CDR1 SEHNR, CDR2 FQNEAQ (reference sequence). CDR3 loop: CASKSRTDLSNEQFF. The CDR3 DNA reads TGTGCCAGCAAATCTAGGACAGACCTATCCAATGAGCAGTTCTTC.

The chain couples TRBV12-3 or TRBV12-4 to TRBJ1-2, with 9 positions matching TRBD1. The CDR3 runs to 14 residues. Losses at the gene ends were 5 bases for V and 5 bases for J; bases not matched to a gene: 6. For the CDR3, the DNA is TGTGCCAGCAGTCGGCAAGGGACAGGGTATGGCTACACCTTC. Translating it yields CASSRQGTGYGYTF.

This clonotype showed up just a few times. The chain couples TRBV19 to TRBJ1-2, with 8 bases lining up with TRBD1. CDR1 is LNHDA and CDR2 is SQIVND in the germline V gene (reference sequence). This CDR3 contains 15 residues. Trimming took 4 bases from V and 5 from J; bases not matched to a gene: 9. The CDR3 spells CASSTPGQASYGYTF. In DNA form, the CDR3 reads TGTGCCAGTAGTACCCCGGGACAGGCAAGTTATGGCTACACCTTC.

This clonotype was seen more than once but under ten times. This chain connects TRBV5-6 to TRBJ2-7, with TRBD1 identical over 8 bases. Germline CDR1 and CDR2: SGHDT and YYEEEE. V gave up 5 bases and J gave up 2 bases; unmatched junction bases: 9. This CDR3 has 15 amino acids. The CDR3 DNA reads as TGTGCCAGCAGGCCCGGGACAGGAAACCCCTACGAGCAGTACTTC. This gives the protein CASRPGTGNPYEQYF.